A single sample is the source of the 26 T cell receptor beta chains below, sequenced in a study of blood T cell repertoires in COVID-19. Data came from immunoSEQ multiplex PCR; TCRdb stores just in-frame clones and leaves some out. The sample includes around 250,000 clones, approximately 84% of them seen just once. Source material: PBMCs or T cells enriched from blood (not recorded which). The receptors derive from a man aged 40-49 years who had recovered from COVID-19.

The CDR3 sequence: CAWSPMGGWGTQYF. DNA for the CDR3: TGTGCCTGGAGTCCCATGGGGGGGTGGGGGACCCAGTACTTC. The chain links TRBV30 to TRBJ2-5; 7 bases line up with TRBD2. The CDR3 covers 14 residues. Losses at the gene ends were 2 bases for V and 7 bases for J; bases not matched to a gene: 10. Germline CDR1 reads GTSNPN; CDR2 reads SVGIG (reference sequence).

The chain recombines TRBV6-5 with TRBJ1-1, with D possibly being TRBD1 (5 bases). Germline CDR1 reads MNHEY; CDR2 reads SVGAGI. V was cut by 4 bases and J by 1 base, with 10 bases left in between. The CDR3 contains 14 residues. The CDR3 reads CASSFGGGNTEAFF. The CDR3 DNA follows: TGTGCCAGCAGTTTTGGGGGAGGGAACACTGAAGCTTTCTTT.

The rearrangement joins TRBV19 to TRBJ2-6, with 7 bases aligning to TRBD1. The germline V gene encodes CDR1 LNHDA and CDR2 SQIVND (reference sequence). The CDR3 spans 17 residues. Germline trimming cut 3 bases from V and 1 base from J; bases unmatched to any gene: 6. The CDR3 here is CASSILGGGSGANVLTF. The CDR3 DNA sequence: TGTGCCAGTAGTATTTTAGGGGGCGGTTCTGGGGCCAACGTCCTGACTTTC.

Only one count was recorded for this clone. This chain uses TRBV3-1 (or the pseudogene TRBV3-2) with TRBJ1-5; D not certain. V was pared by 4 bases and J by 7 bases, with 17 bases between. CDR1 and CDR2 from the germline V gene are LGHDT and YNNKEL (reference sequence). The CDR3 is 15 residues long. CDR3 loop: CASSPGLMVRQPQHF. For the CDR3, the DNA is TGTGCCAGCAGCCCCGGACTGATGGTTCGACAGCCCCAGCATTTT.

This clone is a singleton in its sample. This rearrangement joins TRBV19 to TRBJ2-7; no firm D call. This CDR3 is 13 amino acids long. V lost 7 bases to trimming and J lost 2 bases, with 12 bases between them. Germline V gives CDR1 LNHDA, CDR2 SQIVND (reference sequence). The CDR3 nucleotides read TGTGCCAGTACTAGAAACCGTACCTACGAGCAGTACTTC. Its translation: CASTRNRTYEQYF.

The CDR3 DNA follows: TGTGCCAGCAGCGTGCGGGGACAGGTAAAATACGAGCAGTACTTC. It translates to CASSVRGQVKYEQYF. This chain links TRBV7-9 with TRBJ2-7; 8 bases agree with TRBD1. Germline V lookup: CDR1 SEHNR, CDR2 FQNEAQ (reference sequence). The CDR3 sequence is 15 residues long. The ends lost 5 bases at V and 4 bases at J; junction bases unmatched: 10.

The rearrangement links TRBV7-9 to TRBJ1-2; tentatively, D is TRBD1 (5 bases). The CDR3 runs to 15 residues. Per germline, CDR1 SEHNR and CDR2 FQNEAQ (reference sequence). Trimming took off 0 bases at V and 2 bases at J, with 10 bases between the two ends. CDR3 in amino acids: CASSLATAPNYGYTF. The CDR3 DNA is TGTGCCAGCAGCTTAGCGACAGCGCCAAACTATGGCTACACCTTC. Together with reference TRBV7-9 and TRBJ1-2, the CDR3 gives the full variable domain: DTGVSQNPRHKITKRGQNVTFRCDPISEHNRLYWYRQTLGQGPEFLTYFQNEAQLEKSRLLSDRFSAERPKGSFSTLEIQRTEQGDSAMYLCASSLATAPNYGYTFGSGTRLTVV.

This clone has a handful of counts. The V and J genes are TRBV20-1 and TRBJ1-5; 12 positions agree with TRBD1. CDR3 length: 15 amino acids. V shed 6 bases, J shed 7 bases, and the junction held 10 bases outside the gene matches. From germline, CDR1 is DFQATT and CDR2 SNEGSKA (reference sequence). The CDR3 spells CSASPGQGAWQPQHF. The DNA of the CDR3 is TGCAGTGCGAGTCCGGGACAGGGGGCATGGCAGCCCCAGCATTTT.

In DNA form, the CDR3 reads TGTGCCGCATCCGAGGGGGCGAGGTATGGCTACACCTTC. This encodes CAASEGARYGYTF. The V call is TRBV12-3 or TRBV12-4, the J call TRBJ1-2; TRBD1 aligns across 7 bases. CDR3 size: 13 residues. V was pared by 11 bases and J by 5 bases, with 11 bases of the junction left unmatched.

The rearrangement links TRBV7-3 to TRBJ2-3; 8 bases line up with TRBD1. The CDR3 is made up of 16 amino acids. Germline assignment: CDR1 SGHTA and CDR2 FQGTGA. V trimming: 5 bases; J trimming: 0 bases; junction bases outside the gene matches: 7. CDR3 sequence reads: CASSLSRDRSTDTQYF. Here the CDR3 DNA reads TGTGCCAGCAGCCTAAGCCGGGACAGGAGCACAGATACGCAGTATTTT.

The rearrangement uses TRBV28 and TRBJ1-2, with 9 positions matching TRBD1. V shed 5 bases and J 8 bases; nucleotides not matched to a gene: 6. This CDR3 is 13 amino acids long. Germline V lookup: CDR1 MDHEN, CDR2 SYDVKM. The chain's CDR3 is CASSHLGQGGYTF. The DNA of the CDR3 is TGTGCCAGCAGTCATCTGGGACAGGGAGGCTACACCTTC.

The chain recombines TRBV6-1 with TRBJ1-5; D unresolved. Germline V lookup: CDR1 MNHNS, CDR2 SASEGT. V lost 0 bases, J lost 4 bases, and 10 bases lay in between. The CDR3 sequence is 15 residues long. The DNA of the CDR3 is TGTGCCAGCAGTGAAGCTTCGGTGAGGAATCAGCCCCAGCATTTT. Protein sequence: CASSEASVRNQPQHF.

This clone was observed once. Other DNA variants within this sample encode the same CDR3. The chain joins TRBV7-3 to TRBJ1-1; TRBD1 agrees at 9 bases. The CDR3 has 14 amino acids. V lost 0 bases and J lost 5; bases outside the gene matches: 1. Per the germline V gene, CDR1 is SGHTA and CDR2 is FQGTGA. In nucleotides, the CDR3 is TGTGCCAGCAGCTTAACGGGGACAGGGACTGAAGCTTTCTTT. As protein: CASSLTGTGTEAFF.

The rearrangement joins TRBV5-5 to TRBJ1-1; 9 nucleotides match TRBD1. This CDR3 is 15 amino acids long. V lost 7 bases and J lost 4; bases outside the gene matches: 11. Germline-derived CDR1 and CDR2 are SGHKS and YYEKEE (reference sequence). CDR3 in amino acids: CASGYGTGTVTEAFF. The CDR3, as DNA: TGTGCCAGCGGATACGGGACAGGGACTGTCACTGAAGCTTTCTTT.

CDR3 DNA: TGTGCCAGCAGAGACAGATCACCCCTCCACTTT. Translation: CASRDRSPLHF. This chain connects TRBV2 to TRBJ1-6; D is possibly TRBD1 (5 bases). The CDR3 is 11 amino acids. Deletions cut 6 bases from V and 10 bases from J, with 7 bases between. Germline CDR1 reads SNHLY; CDR2 reads FYNNEI.

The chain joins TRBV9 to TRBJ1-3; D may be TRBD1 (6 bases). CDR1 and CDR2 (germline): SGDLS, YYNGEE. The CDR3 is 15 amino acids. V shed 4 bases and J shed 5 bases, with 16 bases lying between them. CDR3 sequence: CASSLEGEKRNTIYF. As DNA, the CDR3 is TGTGCCAGCAGCCTCGAGGGGGAAAAAAGAAACACCATATATTTT.

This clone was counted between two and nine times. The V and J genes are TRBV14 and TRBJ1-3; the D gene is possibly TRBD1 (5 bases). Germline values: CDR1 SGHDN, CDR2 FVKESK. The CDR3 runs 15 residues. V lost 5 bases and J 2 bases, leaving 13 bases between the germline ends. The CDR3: CASSLLTGPGNTIYF. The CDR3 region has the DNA TGTGCCAGCAGCTTGCTTACAGGACCTGGAAACACCATATATTTT. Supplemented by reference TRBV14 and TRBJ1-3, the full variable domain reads EAGVTQFPSHSVIEKGQTVTLRCDPISGHDNLYWYRRVMGKEIKFLLHFVKESKQDESGMPNNRFLAERTGGTYSTLKVQPAELEDSGVYFCASSLLTGPGNTIYFGEGSWLTVV.

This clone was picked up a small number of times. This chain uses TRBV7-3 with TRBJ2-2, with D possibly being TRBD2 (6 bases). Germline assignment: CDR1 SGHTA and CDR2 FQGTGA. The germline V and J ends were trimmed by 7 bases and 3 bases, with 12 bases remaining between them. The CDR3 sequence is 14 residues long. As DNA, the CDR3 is TGTGCCAGCACACCGGGAGCGGACACCGGGGAGCTGTTTTTT. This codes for CASTPGADTGELFF.

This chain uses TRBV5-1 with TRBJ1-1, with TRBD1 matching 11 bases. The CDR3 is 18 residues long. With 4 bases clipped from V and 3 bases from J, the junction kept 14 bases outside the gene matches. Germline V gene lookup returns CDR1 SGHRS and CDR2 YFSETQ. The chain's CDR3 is CASSKTGTGGREDTEAFF. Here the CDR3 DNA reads TGCGCCAGCAGCAAAACCGGGACAGGGGGAAGAGAGGACACTGAAGCTTTCTTT.

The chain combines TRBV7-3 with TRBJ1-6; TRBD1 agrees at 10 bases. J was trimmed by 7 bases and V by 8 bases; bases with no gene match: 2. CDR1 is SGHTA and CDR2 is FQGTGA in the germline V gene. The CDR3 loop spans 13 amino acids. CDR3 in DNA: TGTGCCAGCCAGGACAGGGGGAATTCACCCCTCCACTTT. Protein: CASQDRGNSPLHF.

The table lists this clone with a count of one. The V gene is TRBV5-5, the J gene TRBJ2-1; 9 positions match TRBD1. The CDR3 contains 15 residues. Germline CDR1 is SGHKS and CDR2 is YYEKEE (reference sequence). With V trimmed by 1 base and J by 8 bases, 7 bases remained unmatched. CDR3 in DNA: TGTGCCAGCAGCTTGCCCGGGACAGGGTTCGATGAGCAGTTCTTC. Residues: CASSLPGTGFDEQFF.

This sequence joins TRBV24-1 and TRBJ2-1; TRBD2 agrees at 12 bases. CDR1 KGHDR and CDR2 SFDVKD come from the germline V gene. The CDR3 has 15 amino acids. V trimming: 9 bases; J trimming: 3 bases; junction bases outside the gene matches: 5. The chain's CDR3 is CATGKTSGSYNEQFF. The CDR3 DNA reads TGTGCCACCGGAAAGACTAGCGGGAGCTACAATGAGCAGTTCTTC.

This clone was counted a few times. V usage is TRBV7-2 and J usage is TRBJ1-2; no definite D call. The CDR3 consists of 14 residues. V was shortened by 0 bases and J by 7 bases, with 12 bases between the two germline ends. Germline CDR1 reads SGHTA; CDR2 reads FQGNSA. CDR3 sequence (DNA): TGTGCCAGCAGCTTAGCGATCACAGACGGTGGCTACACCTTC. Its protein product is CASSLAITDGGYTF.

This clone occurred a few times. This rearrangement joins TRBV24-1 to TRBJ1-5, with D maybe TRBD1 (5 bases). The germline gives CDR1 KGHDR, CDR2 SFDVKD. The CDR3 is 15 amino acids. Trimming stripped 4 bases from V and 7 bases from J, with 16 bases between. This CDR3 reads CATSDSRRGQQPQHF. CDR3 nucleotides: TGTGCCACCAGTGACTCCCGGAGGGGCCAGCAGCCCCAGCATTTT.

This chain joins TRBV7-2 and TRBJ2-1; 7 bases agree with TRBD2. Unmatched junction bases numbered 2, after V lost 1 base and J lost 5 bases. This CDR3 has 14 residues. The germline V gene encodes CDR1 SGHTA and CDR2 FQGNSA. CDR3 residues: CASSLVAGDNEQFF. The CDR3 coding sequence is TGTGCCAGCAGCTTAGTCGCGGGAGACAATGAGCAGTTCTTC.

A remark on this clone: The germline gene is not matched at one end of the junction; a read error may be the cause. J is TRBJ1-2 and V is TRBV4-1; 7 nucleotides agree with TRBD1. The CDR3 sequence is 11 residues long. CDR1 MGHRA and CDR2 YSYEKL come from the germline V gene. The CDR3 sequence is CASSQPGQYAF. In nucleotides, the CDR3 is TGCGCCAGCAGCCAGCCGGGACAGTATGCCTTC.